This section outlines one TCR beta chain sequence together with its context. This sample is drawn from a study of Graves' ophthalmopathy and Graves' hyperthyroidism. The V gene lost 6 bases and the J gene lost 1 base, with 15 bases spanning the gap. Germline V gives CDR1 LGHNA, CDR2 YNFKEQ. The CDR3 has 15 residues. RNA transcripts yielded amplified TCR beta CDR3 regions. HTBI-primed first-round RT-PCR preceded second-round multiplex PCR. TCRdb fed the multiplex PCR reads into MiXCR, producing one record per CDR3 protein. The sample includes 400,000 to 500,000 distinct CDR3 sequences, roughly 21% of them seen just once.

The sequence derives from a woman between 18 and 29 years old with stable Graves' hyperthyroidism. V is TRBV4-2 and J is TRBJ1-1; D is perhaps TRBD1 (5 bases). Sequences were obtained from peripheral blood. The CDR3 bases are TGTGCCAGCAGGCCTTCGACGACAGAGAACACTGAAGCTTTCTTT. It translates to CASRPSTTENTEAFF.